These 14 T cell receptor beta chains originate from one sample sequenced in a study of OX40 agonist ivuxolimab in advanced cancers. TCRdb's table, derived via immunoSEQ multiplex PCR, lists solely in-frame clones and lacks some. The sample includes tens of thousands of clones, roughly nine tenths of them seen just once. The material sequenced was CD4+ or CD8+ T cells sorted from blood, taken in a trial of the OX40 agonist ivuxolimab. The receptor source for this set is an adult with an advanced solid tumor such as melanoma, head and neck, liver or kidney cancer.

This clone was detected once. The chain has TRBV7-2 and TRBJ1-2; 7 nucleotides align to TRBD1. V gave up 3 bases and J gave up 4 bases; unmatched junction bases: 5. CDR3 length equals 14 residues. Germline CDR1 reads SGHTA; CDR2 reads FQGNSA. CDR3 sequence reads: CASSLTDRSYGYTF. Written as DNA, the CDR3 is TGTGCCAGCAGCTTGACGGACAGGAGCTATGGCTACACCTTC.

The chain has TRBV7-8 and TRBJ2-1, with D perhaps TRBD1 (6 bases). CDR1 is SGHVS and CDR2 is FQNEAQ in the germline V gene. CDR3 length: 14 amino acids. Between the trimmed V and J ends, which lost 1 base and 9 bases, there was a span of 13 bases. This CDR3 is CASSLGTGSGEQFF. DNA of the CDR3: TGTGCCAGCAGCTTAGGTACAGGGTCGGGTGAGCAGTTCTTC.

The CDR3 here is CASSLVGRENEQFF. The DNA of the CDR3 is TGTGCCAGCAGCTTAGTAGGGAGGGAAAATGAGCAGTTCTTC. The chain links TRBV7-9 to TRBJ2-1; the match to TRBD2 covers 7 bases. The CDR3 spans 14 residues. Germline V gives CDR1 SEHNR, CDR2 FQNEAQ (reference sequence). The trim removed 1 base at V and 7 bases at J, leaving 4 bases unmatched.

This clone appeared a single time. The gene calls are TRBV28 and TRBJ2-2; D perhaps matches TRBD1 (6 bases). The CDR3 totals 14 residues. Germline loops: CDR1 MDHEN, CDR2 SYDVKM. Trimming took off 2 bases at V and 6 bases at J, with 10 bases between the two ends. The CDR3 sequence is CASSLDGTSGELFF. CDR3 in DNA: TGTGCCAGCAGTTTAGACGGGACATCCGGGGAGCTGTTTTTT.

V usage is TRBV4-3 and J usage is TRBJ2-2; D gene unclear. CDR1 is LGHNA and CDR2 is YSLEER in the germline V gene. Trimming removed 1 base from V and 0 bases from J, with 3 bases in between. This CDR3 is built from 14 residues. Here the CDR3 reads CASSQGTNTGELFF. CDR3 DNA sequence: TGCGCCAGCAGCCAAGGAACGAACACCGGGGAGCTGTTTTTT.

The chain carries TRBV10-3 and TRBJ1-1; D unclear. From germline, CDR1 is ENHRY and CDR2 SYGVKD. The CDR3 runs 12 residues. V lost 3 bases to trimming and J lost 5 bases, with 7 bases between them. This CDR3 reads CAISELGTEAFF. CDR3 sequence (DNA): TGTGCCATCAGTGAATTAGGGACTGAAGCTTTCTTT.

The chain carries TRBV28 and TRBJ1-2; no definite D call. The CDR3 covers 15 residues. Between the trimmed V and J ends, which lost 1 base and 1 base, there was a span of 10 bases. CDR1 MDHEN and CDR2 SYDVKM come from the germline V gene. CDR3 nucleotide sequence: TGTGCCAGCAGTTTATATGGCAGTTATAACTATGGCTACACCTTC. Its protein product is CASSLYGSYNYGYTF.

V is TRBV28 and J is TRBJ2-7; 7 bases match TRBD1. The junction had 11 bases not matched to a gene; V was cut back by 6 bases and J by 0 bases. CDR3 length equals 16 residues. The germline gives CDR1 MDHEN, CDR2 SYDVKM. CDR3 in DNA: TGTGCCAGCAGAGCTACCGGGACAGAGAGCTCCTACGAGCAGTACTTC. It encodes CASRATGTESSYEQYF.

The V gene is TRBV30, the J gene TRBJ1-1; 8 nucleotides line up with TRBD1. J gave up 5 bases and V 5 bases, and 4 bases lay outside the gene matches. This CDR3 has 12 amino acids. Germline CDR1 reads GTSNPN; CDR2 reads SVGIG (reference sequence). The CDR3 region has the DNA TGTGCCTGGCGCGACAGGGGAACTGAAGCTTTCTTT. It yields the protein CAWRDRGTEAFF. Variable domain in full (rest from reference TRBV30 and TRBJ1-1): SQTIHQWPATLVQPVGSPLSLECTVEGTSNPNLYWYRQAAGRGLQLLFYSVGIGQISSEVPQNLSASRPQDRQFILSSKKLLLSDSGFYLCAWRDRGTEAFFGQGTRLTVV.

The chain has TRBV2 and TRBJ1-2; D is ambiguous. The length of the CDR3 is 20 residues. Germline V gene lookup returns CDR1 SNHLY and CDR2 FYNNEI. V lost 1 base, J lost 0 bases, and 24 bases lay in between. The CDR3 DNA reads as TGTGCCAGCAGTGAAGACCGAGCCGGGGTATACGCAACCTCTAACTATGGCTACACCTTC. It yields the protein CASSEDRAGVYATSNYGYTF.

The V call is TRBV2, the J call TRBJ1-5; no reliable D call. Germline-derived CDR1 and CDR2 are SNHLY and FYNNEI. This CDR3 region has 13 residues. Trimming shortened V by 7 bases and J by 4 bases, and 11 bases separated the two germline ends. The CDR3 DNA reads as TGTGCCAGCAAAGAAGCCGAAAATCAGCCCCAGCATTTT. Protein: CASKEAENQPQHF.

V is TRBV4-3 and J is TRBJ1-1; a weak D match, TRBD1 (6 bases). Germline V gene lookup returns CDR1 LGHNA and CDR2 YSLEER. This CDR3 spans 16 amino acids. The ends were cut back, 2 bases at V and 2 bases at J, with 15 bases in the middle. The CDR3 region is CASSQQLQGLNTEAFF. The CDR3 DNA follows: TGCGCCAGCAGCCAACAATTACAGGGCCTCAACACTGAAGCTTTCTTT.

The rearrangement links TRBV7-2 to TRBJ1-3, with no clear D. The germline gives CDR1 SGHTA, CDR2 FQGNSA. V was clipped by 6 bases and J by 2 bases, with 17 bases between them. This CDR3 region has 16 residues. The CDR3 is CASRLSVGVTGNTIYF. CDR3 sequence (DNA): TGTGCCAGCAGACTTAGTGTCGGGGTCACTGGAAACACCATATATTTT.

CDR3 sequence (DNA): TGTGCCAGCAGACTCTCTAGCGGGGTCTACGAGCAGTACTTC. The encoded protein is CASRLSSGVYEQYF. V and J are TRBV7-8 and TRBJ2-7; 9 nucleotides agree with TRBD2. Germline assignment: CDR1 SGHVS and CDR2 FQNEAQ. The CDR3 extends over 14 amino acids. V shed 6 bases, J shed 3 bases, and the junction held 6 bases outside the gene matches.